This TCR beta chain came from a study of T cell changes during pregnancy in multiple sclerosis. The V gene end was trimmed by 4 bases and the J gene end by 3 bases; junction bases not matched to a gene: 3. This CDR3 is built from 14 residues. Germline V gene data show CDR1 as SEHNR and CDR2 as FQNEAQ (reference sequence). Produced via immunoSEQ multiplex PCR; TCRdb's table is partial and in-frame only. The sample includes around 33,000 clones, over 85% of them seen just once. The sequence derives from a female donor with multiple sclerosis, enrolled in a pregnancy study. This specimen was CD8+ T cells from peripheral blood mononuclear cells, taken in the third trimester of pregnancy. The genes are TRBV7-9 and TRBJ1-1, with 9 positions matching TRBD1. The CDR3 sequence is CASSYTGGYTEAFF. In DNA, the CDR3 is TGTGCCAGCAGCTATACAGGGGGCTACACTGAAGCTTTCTTT.